This is a list of T cell receptor beta chains from one sample in a study of technical replicates of blood from several donors. Libraries were prepared by immunoSEQ multiplex PCR; TCRdb keeps only in-frame clonotypes and omits some of them. This sample has roughly 81,000 clones; around 97% occur once, and the top ten carry more than 0.15%. The source material was T cells isolated from PBMCs. The receptors shown here come from a human donor in good health. Each CDR3 is given with its conserved first and last residue. A D gene is named only where the DNA matches it firmly. Rows may omit the clone size; those that give it use once, few, many or a size class.

clone_size j_call d_call v_call cdr3_nt cdr3_aa
NA TRBJ2-3 TRBD1 TRBV27 TGTGCCAGCAGTCCCACAGGGGCAGATACGCAGTATTTT CASSPTGADTQYF
NA TRBJ1-5 TRBD1 TRBV28 TGTGCCACATACAGGGGCATCAATCAGCCCCAGCATTTT CATYRGINQPQHF
NA TRBJ2-7 NA TRBV27 TGTGCCAGCAGTTTCTATATTCAGGGGACCCACGAGCAGTACTTC CASSFYIQGTHEQYF
NA TRBJ1-4 NA TRBV19 TGTGCCAGTAGATCGCAGCTTCGGGGTTCTAATGAAAAACTGTTTTTT CASRSQLRGSNEKLFF
NA TRBJ2-3 NA TRBV2 TGTGCCAGCAGTGCCCGGTTATCAGATACGCAGTATTTT CASSARLSDTQYF
NA TRBJ1-4 NA TRBV11-3 TGTGCCAGCAGCTTATCAGGAAGAGTAGAAAAACTGTTTTTT CASSLSGRVEKLFF
NA TRBJ2-2 NA TRBV6-6 TGTGCCAGCACCTTCACCGGGGAGCTGTTTTTT CASTFTGELFF
NA TRBJ2-1 NA TRBV11-3 TGTGCCAGCAGCTCAGGACTGGGGGCGTTCTTC CASSSGLGAFF
NA TRBJ1-5 NA TRBV19 TGTGCCAGTAGCCCATCCCTCCTCGGGGGGACACTTCTCAATCAGCCCCAGCATTTT CASSPSLLGGTLLNQPQHF
NA TRBJ1-2 NA TRBV29-1 TGCAGCGTTGAAGATCGGCAGGGGAAAGGCTACACCTTC CSVEDRQGKGYTF
once TRBJ2-5 NA TRBV5-1 TGCGCCAGCAGCTTGGCGGCTGGGGCAGAGACCCAGTACTTC CASSLAAGAETQYF
NA TRBJ2-3 TRBD2 TRBV13 TGTGCCAGCAGCGGAAGGACTAGTGGCGTTCTCCCAGATACGCAGTATTTT CASSGRTSGVLPDTQYF
NA TRBJ1-1 NA TRBV2 TGTGCCAGCAGTGTGGGGGGAGGGTCTGAAGCTTTCTTT CASSVGGGSEAFF
NA TRBJ2-3 TRBD2 TRBV9 TGTGCCAGCAGCGAGACTAGCGGTTGGACAGATACGCAGTATTTT CASSETSGWTDTQYF
once TRBJ1-6 NA TRBV5-4 TGTGCCAGCAAGAATGGGGGGGGATGGGATAATTCACCCCTCCACTTT CASKNGGGWDNSPLHF
once TRBJ1-2 NA TRBV7-8 TGTGCCAGCAGCTTAGTAACCAGGCTGGATGGCTACACCTTC CASSLVTRLDGYTF
once TRBJ2-7 TRBD2 TRBV4-2 TGTGCCAGCAGCGCTCTACTAGCGGGGAATTCGGACGAGCAGTACTTC CASSALLAGNSDEQYF
NA TRBJ2-1 NA TRBV2 TGTGCCAGCAGTAGCGACTACAATGAGCAGTTCTTC CASSSDYNEQFF
NA TRBJ1-1 TRBD1 TRBV10-3 TGTGCCATCAGTGGCCAGGGGGGAGGTACTGAAGCTTTCTTT CAISGQGGGTEAFF
NA TRBJ2-1 NA TRBV25-1 TGTGCCAGCAGTGACCGACAGGCGTTCCCCTACAATGAGCAGTTCTTC CASSDRQAFPYNEQFF